The rows below give T cell receptor beta chains drawn from one sample of a study of T cell repertoires in aging, cancer and after chemotherapy. TCRdb re-analysed the multiplex PCR reads in MiXCR, keeping a single row per CDR3 protein. Of under 4,500 distinct CDR3 sequences in the sample, around 39% are singletons; the top ten hold roughly 3.7%. Sequenced material: blood. These receptors were collected from a human donor with a blood cancer. Each CDR3 is given with its conserved first and last residue. Each record gives: J gene, D gene, V gene, clone size, CDR3 protein, CDR3 DNA. The D gene is left open where the match is weak. Part of the rows lack a size; the others show once, few, many or a class for expanded clones.

TRBJ2-7,TRBD2,TRBV27,few,CASSPLAGGAYEQYF,TGTGCCAGCAGTCCGCTAGCGGGAGGCGCTTACGAGCAGTACTTC
TRBJ1-4,NA,TRBV5-5,NA,CASSLGQSNNEKLFF,TGTGCCAGCAGCTTGGGACAGAGTAATAATGAAAAACTGTTTTTT
TRBJ2-3,TRBD1,TRBV14,few,CASTRQGADTQYF,TGTGCCAGCACGCGACAGGGGGCAGATACGCAGTATTTT
TRBJ2-5,NA,TRBV7-2,NA,CASSLLPSLETQYF,TGTGCCAGCAGCTTATTGCCCTCTTTGGAGACCCAGTACTTC
TRBJ2-3,TRBD2,TRBV11-2,few,CASRGTSGLEADTQYF,TGTGCCAGCAGGGGGACTAGCGGCCTAGAAGCAGATACGCAGTATTTT
TRBJ1-1,NA,TRBV6-5,NA,CASNPPRAMNTEAFF,TGTGCCAGCAATCCCCCCCGGGCGATGAACACTGAAGCTTTCTTT
TRBJ2-7,TRBD1,TRBV19,NA,CASSIYGTASYEQYF,TGTGCCAGTAGTATATATGGGACAGCGAGTTACGAGCAGTACTTC
TRBJ1-5,NA,TRBV27,NA,CASSLFGLSNQPQHF,TGTGCCAGCAGTTTATTTGGGTTAAGCAATCAGCCCCAGCATTTT
TRBJ2-1,TRBD2,TRBV5-6,NA,CASSAGVSKNEQFF,TGTGCCAGTTCCGCGGGAGTTTCGAAGAATGAGCAGTTCTTC
TRBJ1-4,NA,TRBV24-1,few,CATSDGDEKLFF,TGTGCCACCAGTGATGGGGATGAAAAACTGTTTTTT
TRBJ2-3,NA,TRBV5-1,NA,CASSLARGGSTDTQYF,TGCGCCAGCAGCTTGGCCAGGGGCGGTAGCACAGATACGCAGTATTTT
TRBJ2-3,TRBD2,TRBV6-1,NA,CASSGGTSGRANTDTQYF,TGTGCCAGCAGTGGCGGGACTAGCGGGAGGGCTAACACAGATACGCAGTATTTT
TRBJ2-3,NA,TRBV6-5,medium-sized,CASSSPDFTSTDTQYF,TGTGCCAGCAGTTCCCCGGACTTCACTAGCACAGATACGCAGTATTTT
TRBJ2-7,NA,TRBV7-9,few,CASSLGGSGAYEQYF,TGTGCCAGCAGCTTAGGTGGCTCGGGGGCCTACGAGCAGTACTTC
TRBJ2-3,NA,TRBV19,large,CASSLSGSSTDTQYF,TGTGCCAGTAGCCTCAGCGGGTCTAGCACAGATACGCAGTATTTT
TRBJ2-3,NA,TRBV5-1,NA,CASSLESSGGREQSPTDTQYF,TGCGCCAGCAGCTTGGAATCCTCGGGCGGCAGGGAGCAGTCCCCCACAGATACGCAGTATTTT
TRBJ2-3,NA,TRBV5-4,NA,CASSLLDTQYF,TGTGCCAGCAGCTTGTTAGATACGCAGTATTTT
TRBJ2-6,NA,TRBV6-5,NA,CASSYRNSGANVLTF,TGTGCCAGCAGTTACCGGAACTCTGGGGCCAACGTCCTGACTTTC
TRBJ1-5,NA,TRBV30,NA,CAWSDRFNQPQHF,TGTGCCTGGAGTGATAGGTTCAATCAGCCCCAGCATTTT
TRBJ2-1,TRBD2,TRBV29-1,large,CSVPPGLVINEQFF,TGCAGCGTCCCCCCGGGACTAGTGATCAATGAGCAGTTCTTC